These T cell receptor beta chains were read from a single sample in a study of Graves' ophthalmopathy and Graves' hyperthyroidism. TCRdb processed the multiplex PCR reads anew with MiXCR; each CDR3 protein has one entry. The sample consists of about 48,000 distinct CDR3 sequences, around half of them appearing once. The sequenced sample was peripheral blood. Receptors were obtained from an adult man with Graves' ophthalmopathy. Each CDR3 is given with its conserved first and last residue.

cdr3_aa v_call
CSAGASDRVGEAFF TRBV20-1
CASSGLGGRGEQYF TRBV10-2
CAVTGGRNQPQHF TRBV6-5
CASSLVTGGRTEAFF TRBV5-8
CASSRLAGYNGQFF TRBV7-9
CAISESTGSKAFF TRBV10-3
CASSQGGGDIHPPYGYTF TRBV4-1
CASRDPGFSPLHF TRBV19
CASSVRVATIYGQYF TRBV7-9
CASSMEAYGYTF TRBV5-1
CASSLPYSYEQYF TRBV5-8
CSARGGGRGSYNEQYF TRBV20-1
CASSPRVVLGTEAFF TRBV28
CASSKGDRVSTDTQYF TRBV6-1
CASSSPDGYTF TRBV7-2
CARSVGTGKETQYF TRBV7-6
CASSYQLTSGGTPEQFF TRBV2
CATSDPDSGNYEQYF TRBV24-1
CASSRGTSTRSTDTQYF TRBV5-4
CASSYPKRTGYGNTIYF TRBV7-8
CSAGLAGGREKLFF TRBV20-1
CASRGFYTF TRBV6-1
CASSARTGQETQHF TRBV19
CSVELDRLKETQYF TRBV29-1
CASSPGESNQPQHF TRBV4-1
CASSLSPDSDTQYF TRBV28
CASSLGATGGYSGELFF TRBV7-2
CVSSMGQEGEQYF TRBV5-1
CATSDPGQGDETQYF TRBV24-1
CASSQEIGERQETQYF TRBV3-1
CSARDFGVSNEQFF TRBV20-1
CASLDPGGRECAKVYEQYF TRBV28
CSARDSLLAGVTDTQYF TRBV20-1
CASSPGTGGSSGNTIYF TRBV5-5
CSVDPRQGVDGYTF TRBV20-1
CATQGVTEAFF TRBV28
CASRTGQGSGNTIYF TRBV6-1
CASSSGGPNTGELFF TRBV5-1
CAHPEDSSFLQWGASDTQYF TRBV25-1
CASSFAGLIIYEQYF TRBV5-1
CATSVGAGTEAFF TRBV24-1
CASGGGASGSLSSYEQYF TRBV25-1
CATNTGGNTGKLFF TRBV19
CASSRGGGVPPSYNEQFF TRBV7-9
CASSATSDPRYNEQFF TRBV9